The present T cell receptor (beta chain) was sequenced within a study of T cell repertoires in cytomegalovirus infection. Study-wide background: The public TCR beta signatures pointed to both CMV infection and matching HLA type. The study, taken as a whole, reports: HLA-C-restricted CMV clonotypes gave the most frequent clonotype in two of eight donors. Carriers of CMV plus the relevant HLA were identified by cumulative public TCR beta family frequency.

CDR1 and CDR2 from the germline V gene are DFQATT and SNEGSKA (reference sequence). This CDR3 contains 15 residues. V lost 0 bases and J lost 1, with 12 bases in between. TCRdb re-derived calls from the reads in MiXCR, one entry per CDR3 protein. The repertoire holds just over 300,000 distinct CDR3 sequences, about a sixth seen once, with about 12% in the top ten. With regard to this clonotype: Its matching antigen is unknown.

The source of this sequence is a human donor in good health (CMV status not recorded). Some clones in this sample may be carry-over from other donors' samples. Sequencing was performed on PBMCs. This chain joins TRBV20-1 and TRBJ1-1; no clear D gene. CDR3 nucleotides: TGCAGTGCTAGAGATCCGGGAAGAACGAACACTGAAGCTTTCTTT. The encoded protein is CSARDPGRTNTEAFF.